These T cell receptor beta chains were read from a single sample in a study of blood T cell repertoires in COVID-19. TCRdb's copy holds only in-frame clones and misses some; the assay was immunoSEQ multiplex PCR. The repertoire holds around 150,000 clones, around 80% seen once, with 3.4% in the top ten. Sequenced input: PBMCs or T cells enriched from blood (not recorded which). Receptor source: a woman aged 55-70 years who had recovered from COVID-19. Both conserved end residues are part of each CDR3. The D gene is left open where the match is weak. Clone size, where shown, is once, few, many, or a class for clones that have expanded.

TRBJ2-3 NA NA TRBV3-1/TRBV3-2 TGTGCCAGCACCGACCGGCGGGCCACAGATACGCAGTATTTT CASTDRRATDTQYF
TRBJ2-7 NA NA TRBV6-5 TGTGCCAGCACCCTCGGCCAGGGATCCTACGAGCAGTACTTC CASTLGQGSYEQYF
TRBJ2-7 NA TRBD2 TRBV19 TGTGCCAGTAGTCCCCTCGGGGGGTCCGAGCAGTACTTC CASSPLGGSEQYF
TRBJ2-4 NA NA TRBV10-1 TGCGCCAGCAGTGATGGGCAGGGGTCAGGCATTCAGTACTTC CASSDGQGSGIQYF
TRBJ2-7 NA NA TRBV5-1 TGCGCCAGCAGCTTCAGCGCAACCTCCTACGAGCAGTACTTC CASSFSATSYEQYF
TRBJ1-6 NA NA TRBV7-9 TGTGCCAGCCGAAGGGGGAACTATAATTCACCCCTCCACTTT CASRRGNYNSPLHF
TRBJ1-6 NA TRBD1 TRBV7-4 TGTGCCAGCAGCTTAGAGGGACAGGGGAGGTCACCCCTCCACTTT CASSLEGQGRSPLHF
TRBJ2-1 NA NA TRBV7-2 TGTGCCAGCAGCCCGCCGCCGCGTCGGGACTGGGCTAGGAATGAGCAGTTCTTC CASSPPPRRDWARNEQFF
TRBJ1-1 NA NA TRBV5-1 TGCGCCAGCAGCTTGGAGGACAGTTACACTGAAGCTTTCTTT CASSLEDSYTEAFF
TRBJ1-1 NA TRBD1 TRBV18 TGTGCCAGCTCACCAACAGGGGGGCAGGTGAACACTGAAGCTTTCTTT CASSPTGGQVNTEAFF
TRBJ2-1 NA TRBD2 TRBV24-1 TGTGCCACCAGTGTGTCACTAGCGGGGGTCAATGAGCAGTTCTTC CATSVSLAGVNEQFF
TRBJ1-5 NA TRBD1 TRBV24-1 TGTGCCACCAGTGACTTCGGACAGGGGGACCTCTTGAGCAATCAGCCCCAGCATTTT CATSDFGQGDLLSNQPQHF
TRBJ1-1 NA NA TRBV6-5 TGTGCCAGCAGTCCACAATCCGGGCAGGGGACTGAAGCTTTCTTT CASSPQSGQGTEAFF
TRBJ2-3 NA NA TRBV3-1/TRBV3-2 TGTGCCAGCAGCCAACTAAGTTCAGATACGCAGTATTTT CASSQLSSDTQYF
TRBJ2-2 once NA TRBV9 TGTGCCAGCAGCGGGCCAGGGCAGGGAAGGTCCACCGGGGAGCTGTTTTTT CASSGPGQGRSTGELFF
TRBJ2-5 NA TRBD2 TRBV29-1 TGCAGCTTATCTCCTGAGACTAGCGGGGGTCAAGAGACCCAGTACTTC CSLSPETSGGQETQYF
TRBJ1-5 NA NA TRBV2 TGTGCCAGCAGTGGCGTGGTAGTCAATCAGCCCCAGCATTTT CASSGVVVNQPQHF
TRBJ2-7 NA TRBD2 TRBV11-2 TGTGCCAGCAGCTTGGGGAGGGCCTACGAGCAGTACTTC CASSLGRAYEQYF
TRBJ2-1 NA NA TRBV10-3 TGTGCCATCAGTGAGCAGGGCAGGGATAAGTTCTTC CAISEQGRDKFF
TRBJ2-1 NA NA TRBV19 TGTGCCAGTAGTCCGACGGAGGGACCAAACAATGAGCAGTTCTTC CASSPTEGPNNEQFF
TRBJ2-1 NA NA TRBV29-1 TGCAGCGTTGAAGGGTCCGGGAGCTCCTACAATGAGCAGTTCTTC CSVEGSGSSYNEQFF
TRBJ1-6 NA NA TRBV9 TGTGCCAGCAGCGTGGGGGCGTCCCCGGGGAATTCACCCCTCCACTTT CASSVGASPGNSPLHF
TRBJ2-3 few TRBD1 TRBV5-1 TGCGCCAGCAGCTTGGGCAGGGGGCCAGATACGCAGTATTTT CASSLGRGPDTQYF
TRBJ2-2 NA NA TRBV19 TGTGCCACCCGATTTGGGCACCAGAACACCGGGGAGCTGTTTTTT CATRFGHQNTGELFF
TRBJ1-2 NA NA TRBV3-1/TRBV3-2 TGTGCCAGCAGCCAAGAGCCCGCGGGACCCTATGGCTACACCTTC CASSQEPAGPYGYTF
TRBJ2-1 NA TRBD2 TRBV3-1/TRBV3-2 TGTGCCAGCAGCCGAACGACTAGCGGGGGGGCGGGCTTCACCGAGCAGTTCTTC CASSRTTSGGAGFTEQFF
TRBJ2-2 NA TRBD1 TRBV14 TGTGCCAGCAGCCGCTCCGGGACAGTTTACACCGGGGAGCTGTTTTTT CASSRSGTVYTGELFF
TRBJ1-4 NA NA TRBV5-8 TGTGCCAGCAGCTTGGACAGGGTGGGAGAAAAACTGTTTTTT CASSLDRVGEKLFF
TRBJ1-1 NA NA TRBV6-5 TGTGCCAGCTCCGTGGGAGGGGAAACTTTCTTT CASSVGGETFF
TRBJ1-2 NA TRBD1 TRBV11-2 TGTGCCAGCAGCTTAGGTGGGACAGGGGTCCTTTATGGCTACACCTTC CASSLGGTGVLYGYTF
TRBJ1-1 once TRBD1 TRBV5-4 TGTGCCAGCAGCTCCAACAGGGGAAACACTGAAGCTTTCTTT CASSSNRGNTEAFF
TRBJ2-7 NA NA TRBV11-1 TGTGCCAGCAGCGCTAACAGGGACTACGAGCAGTACTTC CASSANRDYEQYF
TRBJ1-2 once NA TRBV27 TGTGCCAGCAGCGACTTGAGGGTTACGAATGGCTACACCTTC CASSDLRVTNGYTF
TRBJ2-5 NA NA TRBV2 TGTGCCAGCAGTTTTGCGCGGGGAAAAGAGACCCAGTACTTC CASSFARGKETQYF
TRBJ2-5 NA TRBD2 TRBV27 TGTGCCAGCAGACTAGCGGGGGGGAACCTCCAAGAGACCCAGTACTTC CASRLAGGNLQETQYF
TRBJ1-4 NA NA TRBV30 TGTGCCTGGAGTTACGGTTCCTATAATGAAAAACTGTTTTTT CAWSYGSYNEKLFF
TRBJ2-2 NA TRBD1 TRBV6-5 TGTGCCAGAGGACAGGGAAACACCGGGGAGCTGTTTTTT CARGQGNTGELFF
TRBJ1-1 NA NA TRBV29-1 TGCAGCGCCTCAGACAGGAACACTGAAGCTTTCTTT CSASDRNTEAFF
TRBJ1-1 NA NA TRBV4-1 TGCGCCAGCAGCCGAGGTGGACAGTTTAACACTGAAGCTTTCTTT CASSRGGQFNTEAFF
TRBJ2-1 NA NA TRBV6-5 TGTGCCAGCAGACGACACATAGGCCATAGGGGTCAGTTCTTC CASRRHIGHRGQFF
TRBJ2-3 NA NA TRBV7-9 TGTGCCAGCAGCCCCTGGGGCGGCACAGATACGCAGTATTTT CASSPWGGTDTQYF
TRBJ2-1 once NA TRBV14 TGTGCCAGCAGCGAAAAGGGCGGGACGGAATCCTACAATGAGCAGTTCTTC CASSEKGGTESYNEQFF
TRBJ1-2 few TRBD1 TRBV2 TGTGCCAGCAGCGAGGACAGGGCCGACTATGGCTACACCTTC CASSEDRADYGYTF
TRBJ2-4 NA NA TRBV10-1 TGCGCCAGCAGTGAGTCGACGGGACTGAACATTCAGTACTTC CASSESTGLNIQYF
TRBJ2-6 NA NA TRBV3-1/TRBV3-2 TGTGCCAGCAGCCATCGAGGGGGTAACTCTGGGGCCAACGTCCTGACTTTC CASSHRGGNSGANVLTF
TRBJ1-4 NA TRBD1 TRBV5-1 TGCGCCAGCAGTCGGACAGGGTTGGATGAAAAACTGTTTTTT CASSRTGLDEKLFF
TRBJ2-2 NA NA TRBV4-1 TGCGCCAGCAGCCAAGATGGCTTGCCCGGGGAGCTGTTTTTT CASSQDGLPGELFF
TRBJ2-1 NA TRBD2 TRBV27 TGTGCCAGCAGTTTCTTCGGGACTAGCGGGGGGCCAGGGAATGAGCAGTTCTTC CASSFFGTSGGPGNEQFF
TRBJ2-7 once TRBD2 TRBV4-1 TGCGCCAGCAGCCAAGACGTGGCCCGGGGGGCCTACGAGCAGTACTTC CASSQDVARGAYEQYF
TRBJ2-3 NA TRBD1 TRBV2 TGTGCCAGTGACAGGGTAGTCGCAGATACGCAGTATTTT CASDRVVADTQYF